Each of the 25 T cell receptor beta chains below was sequenced from the same sample in a study of cytomegalovirus exposure and HLA in healthy donors (dated by TCRdb to about 2017). Library method: the immunoSEQ multiplex PCR assay. A mixture of 60 forward primers for TCR Vbeta segments and 13 reverse primers for TCR Jbeta segments was used in the multiplex PCR. In its TCRdb copy, this immuneACCESS table keeps in-frame sequences only and misses some clones. Where compared with another copy, unresolved V genes explain less than half of these, and the others have no known cause. The sample's table covers tens of thousands of clones. Of the sample, 2.5% to 3% is held by the ten largest clones. Sequenced input: PBMCs. The receptors originated from a man between 35 and 55 years old in good health and CMV-seronegative.

V and J are TRBV5-5 and TRBJ1-1, with D perhaps TRBD1 (6 bases). Germline CDR1 SGHKS, CDR2 YYEKEE (reference sequence). The CDR3 sequence is 14 residues long. V gave up 0 bases and J gave up 4 bases, with 10 bases separating them. CDR3 region: CASSLATGTTEAFF. The CDR3 DNA reads as TGTGCCAGCAGCTTGGCCACAGGGACCACTGAAGCTTTCTTT.

V gene TRBV6-1 combines with J gene TRBJ1-3; D remains unclear. V dropped 2 bases and J dropped 0 bases, with 11 bases sitting between them. The CDR3 is 16 amino acids. Germline V gene lookup returns CDR1 MNHNS and CDR2 SASEGT. In DNA, the CDR3 is TGTGCCAGCAGTGAAACACGATACCACTCTGGAAACACCATATATTTT. It is translated as CASSETRYHSGNTIYF.

The V and J genes are TRBV29-1 and TRBJ1-1; D is unresolved. V dropped 1 base and J dropped 0 bases, with 12 bases sitting between them. This CDR3 has 15 residues. Germline assignment: CDR1 SQVTM and CDR2 ANQGSEA. CDR3 region: CSVEVDMIMNTEAFF. In nucleotides, the CDR3 is TGCAGCGTTGAAGTAGATATGATTATGAACACTGAAGCTTTCTTT.

The V and J genes are TRBV11-1 and TRBJ1-6; no clear D. Trimming pared 5 bases from V and 7 bases from J, leaving 9 bases between. Germline CDR1 SGHAT, CDR2 FQDESV (reference sequence). The CDR3 has 13 residues. The CDR3 DNA reads as TGTGCCAGCAGCCCTTACTCCAATTCACCCCTCCACTTT. Translated, it gives CASSPYSNSPLHF.

The CDR3 DNA sequence: TGCGCCAGCAGCAACAGGGGGTACGAGCAGTACTTC. Amino acid sequence: CASSNRGYEQYF. The V and J genes are TRBV5-1 and TRBJ2-7, with TRBD1 identical over 8 bases. V shed 4 bases and J 4 bases; nucleotides not matched to a gene: 1. Germline CDR1 SGHRS, CDR2 YFSETQ. This CDR3 has 12 residues.

CDR3 sequence: CAWSTGTSYNEQFF. The DNA of the CDR3 is TGTGCCTGGAGTACCGGGACTAGCTACAATGAGCAGTTCTTC. This chain connects TRBV30 to TRBJ2-1, with 8 bases lining up with TRBD2. Unmatched junction bases numbered 3, after V lost 2 bases and J lost 3 bases. The CDR3 is 14 amino acids. Per germline, CDR1 GTSNPN and CDR2 SVGIG (reference sequence).

The genes are TRBV5-6 and TRBJ1-3, with D maybe TRBD1 (5 bases). Trimming took off 4 bases at V and 7 bases at J, with 18 bases between the two ends. CDR1 is SGHDT, CDR2 YYEEEE, per germline. CDR3 size: 15 residues. Written as DNA, the CDR3 is TGTGCCAGCAGCCCTCGCCGGGACTTAGGCAACACCATATATTTT. Translated: CASSPRRDLGNTIYF.

J is TRBJ2-7 and V is TRBV19; D might be TRBD1 (5 bases). This CDR3 has 13 residues. Germline lookup yields CDR1 LNHDA and CDR2 SQIVND (reference sequence). V lost 9 bases and J lost 1, with 13 bases in between. Here the CDR3 reads CASRDSSSYEQYF. The CDR3 region has the DNA TGTGCCAGCAGAGACAGTTCATCCTACGAGCAGTACTTC.

This sequence joins TRBV6-5 and TRBJ1-2; D ambiguous. Germline values: CDR1 MNHEY, CDR2 SVGAGI. V was trimmed by 5 bases and J by 6 bases, leaving 13 bases between them. This CDR3 contains 13 residues. CDR3 sequence reads: CASSPRSPHGYTF. DNA of the CDR3: TGTGCCAGCAGTCCTAGATCCCCTCATGGCTACACCTTC.

V and J are TRBV5-4 and TRBJ2-7, with 12 bases lining up with TRBD2. V shed 0 bases and J 4 bases; nucleotides not matched to a gene: 17. The germline gives CDR1 SGHNT, CDR2 YYREEE (reference sequence). This CDR3 is built from 20 residues. Here the CDR3 DNA reads TGTGCCAGCAGCTTGGAAAAAGAGACTAGCGGGAGCACTTCACCATACGAGCAGTACTTC. This sequence encodes CASSLEKETSGSTSPYEQYF.

V gene TRBV18 combines with J gene TRBJ2-7; a possible D gene is TRBD1 (6 bases). The V gene lost 1 base and the J gene lost 2 bases, with 12 bases spanning the gap. The CDR3 has 15 residues. Germline V gene data show CDR1 as KGHSH and CDR2 as LQKENI. DNA for the CDR3: TGTGCCAGCTCACCACAACCGGACAGTGCCTACGAGCAGTACTTC. Translation: CASSPQPDSAYEQYF.

The V gene is TRBV10-3, the J gene TRBJ2-1; 12 nucleotides agree with TRBD2. V dropped 6 bases and J dropped 9; count of bases not matched to a gene: 9. This CDR3 has 15 residues. Germline values: CDR1 ENHRY, CDR2 SYGVKD. DNA of the CDR3: TGTGCCATCAGAATAACTAGCGGGGGGACGGGTGAGCAGTTCTTC. This encodes CAIRITSGGTGEQFF.

As concerns this clone: Germline is not matched at one junction end, which may reflect a read error. The V gene is TRBV9, the J gene TRBJ1-2, with D perhaps TRBD1 (6 bases). Looked up from germline, CDR1 is SGDLS and CDR2 is YYNGEE. This CDR3 region has 12 residues. CDR3 coding DNA: TGTGCCAGCAGCTCCCAGAACAGGGCTGAGGTCTTC. Protein product: CASSSQNRAEVF.

This rearrangement joins TRBV11-2 to TRBJ2-5, with TRBD1 matching over 9 bases. Gene TRBJ2-7 matches the end of the DNA better, so the J call may be wrong. The CDR3 has 14 residues. Per the germline V gene, CDR1 is SGHAT and CDR2 is FQNNGV. The CDR3 DNA reads TGTGCCAGCAGGCCTACCGGGACAGGGAGCGAGCAGTACTTC. Its protein is CASRPTGTGSEQYF.

J is TRBJ2-5 and V is TRBV9; tentative D call: TRBD2 (6 bases). This CDR3 comprises 14 residues. The ends were cut back, 7 bases at V and 5 bases at J, with 18 bases in the middle. Per germline, CDR1 SGDLS and CDR2 YYNGEE. The CDR3 reads CASGRRGTMETQYF. CDR3 nucleotides: TGTGCCAGCGGGAGGAGGGGCACGATGGAGACCCAGTACTTC.

V and J are TRBV2 and TRBJ2-2, with D perhaps matching TRBD2 (6 bases). This CDR3 is 14 amino acids long. Trimming took 6 bases from V and 7 from J, leaving 15 bases between them. CDR1 is SNHLY and CDR2 is FYNNEI in the germline V gene. CDR3 DNA: TGTGCCAGCAGGAACCGGGACTCAGGCGGGGAGCTGTTTTTT. Its protein is CASRNRDSGGELFF.

The gene calls are TRBV5-1 and TRBJ1-5; no firm D call. CDR1 is SGHRS, CDR2 YFSETQ, per germline. The V and J ends lost 4 bases and 1 base respectively, with 12 bases between them. CDR3 size: 15 residues. CDR3: CASSPNPASNQPQHF. In DNA, the CDR3 is TGCGCCAGCAGCCCAAACCCAGCGAGCAATCAGCCCCAGCATTTT.

The genes are TRBV6-1 and TRBJ2-1; 8 nucleotides match TRBD2. Germline-derived CDR1 and CDR2 are MNHNS and SASEGT. The CDR3 is made up of 14 amino acids. V dropped 10 bases and J dropped 8; count of bases not matched to a gene: 13. The CDR3 sequence: CAIARAGGRYEQFF. In nucleotides, the CDR3 is TGTGCCATAGCGAGGGCGGGGGGCAGGTATGAGCAGTTCTTC.

Here the CDR3 DNA reads TGTGCCAGCAGCGACGTCAGCGGGAGGAACACCGGGGAGCTGTTTTTT. This sequence encodes CASSDVSGRNTGELFF. The genes are TRBV5-6 and TRBJ2-2, with 8 bases aligning to TRBD2. CDR1 SGHDT and CDR2 YYEEEE come from the germline V gene. Trimming cost V 4 bases and J 1 base; bases outside gene matches: 6. CDR3 size: 16 residues.

The chain has TRBV9 and TRBJ2-2; 8 nucleotides line up with TRBD2. The CDR3 totals 15 residues. Trimming took 4 bases from V and 5 from J; bases not matched to a gene: 7. Germline V gene sequence: CDR1 SGDLS, CDR2 YYNGEE. CDR3 sequence reads: CASSNHVAGTGELFF. The CDR3 DNA follows: TGTGCCAGCAGCAATCATGTAGCGGGAACCGGGGAGCTGTTTTTT.

V usage is TRBV4-1 and J usage is TRBJ2-3; 9 nucleotides line up with TRBD2. The CDR3 covers 16 residues. Unmatched junction bases numbered 8, after V lost 4 bases and J lost 3 bases. From germline, CDR1 is MGHRA and CDR2 YSYEKL. The chain's CDR3 is CASSLRLAEETDTQYF. The DNA for the CDR3 is TGCGCCAGCAGCCTCCGACTAGCGGAGGAAACAGATACGCAGTATTTT.

V is TRBV10-3 and J is TRBJ2-1; 14 bases map to TRBD2. Germline CDR1 ENHRY, CDR2 SYGVKD. The J segment lost 10 bases and the V segment lost 11 bases, leaving 4 bases of the junction unmatched. The CDR3 loop spans 12 amino acids. CDR3 residues: CALRTSGGEQFF. For the CDR3, the DNA is TGTGCCCTCCGGACTAGCGGGGGGGAGCAGTTCTTC.

The rearrangement joins TRBV5-1 to TRBJ2-3, with 13 nucleotides matching TRBD2. Germline V gene lookup returns CDR1 SGHRS and CDR2 YFSETQ. V lost 7 bases, J lost 3 bases, and 2 bases stayed unmatched. This CDR3 comprises 14 residues. CDR3 sequence: CASGGLAGTDTQYF. The CDR3 bases are TGCGCCAGCGGGGGACTAGCGGGGACAGATACGCAGTATTTT.

J is TRBJ1-3 and V is TRBV10-3; D ambiguous. This CDR3 has 14 amino acids. Germline assignment: CDR1 ENHRY and CDR2 SYGVKD. Trimming left V 7 bases short and J 0 bases short, with 10 bases between. The CDR3, as DNA: TGTGCCATCAAGACTGATCGCTCTGGAAACACCATATATTTT. Its translation is CAIKTDRSGNTIYF.

V gene TRBV9 combines with J gene TRBJ1-3; tentative D call: TRBD1 (6 bases). CDR3 size: 13 residues. Trimming took off 4 bases at V and 4 bases at J, with 9 bases between the two ends. CDR1 is SGDLS, CDR2 YYNGEE, per germline. This CDR3 is CASSTGKGNTIYF. The CDR3 coding sequence is TGTGCCAGCAGCACAGGGAAAGGAAACACCATATATTTT.